A selection of T cell receptor beta chains follows, all from one sample in a study of blood T cell repertoires in COVID-19. The assay was immunoSEQ multiplex PCR, and TCRdb's table has in-frame clones only and misses some. The table records fewer than 250,000 clones, 65% to 90% of them present only once. Input material: peripheral blood. These receptors originate from a woman in her 70s with acute or convalescent COVID-19. Each CDR3 is given without its conserved first and last residue. The D gene is left open where the match is weak.

D gene	V gene	CDR3 protein
-	TRBV6-2/TRBV6-3	ASSYSALLDREGYT
TRBD1	TRBV5-4	ASSLADRGPTGELF
TRBD1	TRBV7-2	ASSSTGFSAETQY
-	TRBV18	ASSPISGTSEQY
TRBD1	TRBV7-2	ASSRDRNTEAF
-	TRBV4-3	ASSQDRGDPTGELF
-	TRBV5-4	ASSLGRSTYNSPLH
-	TRBV29-1	SVEVVGDLSTQY
TRBD1	TRBV5-1	ASSSVRTGDTEAF
TRBD2	TRBV2	ASSGALAGGPDDEQF
-	TRBV27	ASSLWGGEKLF
-	TRBV3-1/TRBV3-2	ASSYSGNTIY
TRBD1	TRBV19	ASSILKGASGTEAF
TRBD1	TRBV6-5	ASTFGQGATEAF
-	TRBV6-5	ASSYGQGNSYGYT
-	TRBV28	ASSSSIEQF
-	TRBV19	ASSPGGGLVEKLF
TRBD2	TRBV2	ASSLQSGGRTYEQY
TRBD2	TRBV7-8	ASSLARGGIDTQY
-	TRBV6-5	ASSYQFSNQPQH
-	TRBV6-5	ASNHHMVPGELF
TRBD1	TRBV6-5	ASSYGTGAYVTEAF
-	TRBV3-1/TRBV3-2	ASSQSSQPQH
TRBD1	TRBV19	ASLRQGDTEAF
TRBD1	TRBV5-1	ASSGQANTGELF
TRBD1	TRBV7-2	ASSLGQGALNQPQH
-	TRBV24-1	ATSDPQQHQPQH
-	TRBV11-2	ASSLVQGGGIYGYT
TRBD1	TRBV24-1	ATSDNTDRAYGYT
-	TRBV3-1/TRBV3-2	ASSPSPGIPPYEQY
-	TRBV15	ATSRDPTGGLQF
TRBD1	TRBV16	ASSHEATGVGKLF
-	TRBV6-5	ASSLTGDYGYT
-	TRBV7-7	ASSLVPRNSYNSPLH
TRBD1	TRBV10-3	AINRQGVGTEAF
TRBD1	TRBV7-2	ASSPRQGDSPLH
-	TRBV19	ASSGTPSYEQY
-	TRBV11-2	ASSLMLAGTEAF
TRBD2	TRBV6-1	ASSELAGGSNEQF
-	TRBV7-2	ASSLVGTTNEKLF
-	TRBV6-5	AAGNSRPYGYT
-	TRBV19	ASSIFEGEGYT
TRBD1	TRBV5-1	ASSLGPRDRVYEQY
-	TRBV28	ASRVQNMGYT
TRBD1	TRBV29-1	SVEVTGLQETQY
TRBD1	TRBV6-5	ASSLGNRDRRAF
-	TRBV6-5	ASSRYQGSYGYT
-	TRBV7-8	ASSSIGGRDDIQY
-	TRBV7-9	ASSSYPPLGELF
TRBD1	TRBV2	ASRVTGGGEKLF
-	TRBV30	AWSRTIRSGEAF
TRBD1	TRBV15	ATYDRDRGRTNEKLF
TRBD2	TRBV11-3	ASSLYGGADTQY
TRBD2	TRBV5-8	ASSPRGVTLGETQY